These 26 T cell receptor beta chains share one sample of origin, sequenced in a study of T-cell reconstitution after alpha-beta-depleted transplantation in children. Preparation of the TCRbeta library involved a method that used unique molecular identifiers. Each CDR3 protein is one row after TCRdb ran MiXCR on the PCR reads. Here the sample spans about 500,000 distinct CDR3 sequences, approximately 30% being singletons. The source was PBMCs from the stem cell graft donor, collected from the stem cell graft. These receptor sequences come from a human donor who donated a stem cell graft to a child with aplastic anemia.

This rearrangement joins TRBV7-2 to TRBJ2-5; 15 nucleotides agree with TRBD2. This CDR3 has 20 residues. V dropped 2 bases and J dropped 0; count of bases not matched to a gene: 10. Looked up from germline, CDR1 is SGHTA and CDR2 is FQGNSA. For the CDR3, the DNA is TGTGCCAGCAGCTTACCTCCTGGGACTAGCGGGGGGACATACCAAGAGACCCAGTACTTC. Translation gives CASSLPPGTSGGTYQETQYF.

The chain combines TRBV7-9 with TRBJ1-1, with D tentatively TRBD1 (5 bases). The length of the CDR3 is 15 residues. The V end was cut by 5 bases, the J end by 4 bases, with 17 bases between. CDR1 is SEHNR and CDR2 is FQNEAQ in the germline V gene (reference sequence). This CDR3 reads CASSHIDIQGTEAFF. The CDR3 region has the DNA TGTGCCAGCAGCCATATTGACATCCAGGGCACTGAAGCTTTCTTT.

This chain connects TRBV12-3 or TRBV12-4 to TRBJ2-5, with D maybe TRBD2 (5 bases). The CDR3 sequence is 15 residues long. Trimming removed 4 bases from V and 0 bases from J, with 12 bases in between. The CDR3 sequence: CASSSIANNQETQYF. CDR3 bases: TGTGCCAGCAGTTCAATAGCGAATAACCAAGAGACCCAGTACTTC.

This clonotype was seen only a few times. The J gene is TRBJ2-7, the V gene TRBV7-9; 11 positions agree with TRBD2. The CDR3 has 16 residues. V shed 1 base and J 10 bases; nucleotides not matched to a gene: 12. The germline gives CDR1 SEHNR, CDR2 FQNEAQ (reference sequence). This CDR3 reads CASSLGSGTSGREQYF. The CDR3 bases are TGTGCCAGCAGCTTAGGGTCCGGGACTAGCGGCCGTGAACAGTACTTC.

The chain employs TRBV6-5 and TRBJ2-5; the match to TRBD1 covers 8 bases. V lost 2 bases to trimming and J lost 4 bases; unmatched junction nucleotides: 6. CDR3 length: 15 amino acids. From germline, CDR1 is MNHEY and CDR2 SVGAGI. Written as DNA, the CDR3 is TGTGCCAGCAGTTACGTCCGTGGACAGGGAGAGACCCAGTACTTC. The encoded protein is CASSYVRGQGETQYF.

This clonotype was counted a few times. The V call is TRBV20-1, the J call TRBJ1-5; TRBD1 matches 10 bases. This CDR3 is 17 amino acids long. Germline values: CDR1 DFQATT, CDR2 SNEGSKA (reference sequence). V trimming: 6 bases; J trimming: 2 bases; junction bases outside the gene matches: 13. The CDR3 nucleotides read TGCAGTGCGCTCCCCGGGACAGGGGCGACACGCAATCAGCCCCAGCATTTT. Encoded protein: CSALPGTGATRNQPQHF.

This sequence joins TRBV12-3 or TRBV12-4 and TRBJ2-1; no clear D. V lost 3 bases to trimming and J lost 8 bases, with 8 bases between them. The CDR3 sequence is 12 residues long. CDR3 sequence (DNA): TGTGCCAGCAGTTTTTACCGGGATGAGCAGTTCTTC. Translation gives CASSFYRDEQFF.

This chain joins TRBV7-2 and TRBJ2-2; D unresolved. Germline CDR1 and CDR2: SGHTA and FQGNSA. The ends were cut back, 1 base at V and 5 bases at J, with 11 bases in the middle. The CDR3 has 15 amino acids. In nucleotides, the CDR3 is TGTGCCAGCAGCTTAGGTTCATTGGGGACCGGGGAGCTGTTTTTT. Residues: CASSLGSLGTGELFF.

The chain couples TRBV2 to TRBJ2-5; no reliable D call. The CDR3 has 11 residues. Germline loops: CDR1 SNHLY, CDR2 FYNNEI. V was shortened by 4 bases and J by 5 bases, with 5 bases between the two germline ends. DNA of the CDR3: TGTGCCAGCAGTGGAACGGAGACCCAGTACTTC. Protein: CASSGTETQYF.

This clonotype turned up a few times. V is TRBV28 and J is TRBJ2-4; D is uncertain. The length of the CDR3 is 16 residues. Trimming shortened V by 4 bases and J by 0 bases, and 13 bases separated the two germline ends. Germline CDR1 reads MDHEN; CDR2 reads SYDVKM. The CDR3 DNA sequence: TGTGCCAGCAGTTCTCTCGGGCCCGAAGCCAAAAACATTCAGTACTTC. Translation: CASSSLGPEAKNIQYF.

There are a few counts of this clonotype. The chain recombines TRBV5-4 with TRBJ1-1; D uncertain. This CDR3 comprises 13 residues. The ends were cut back, 0 bases at V and 8 bases at J, with 11 bases in the middle. Germline V lookup: CDR1 SGHNT, CDR2 YYREEE (reference sequence). The CDR3 loop is CASSLVGEREAFF. CDR3 sequence (DNA): TGTGCCAGCAGCTTGGTCGGGGAACGGGAAGCTTTCTTT.

This chain connects TRBV12-3 or TRBV12-4 to TRBJ2-3; D uncertain. Trimming cost V 3 bases and J 3 bases, with 10 bases left between them. This CDR3 is built from 14 residues. As DNA, the CDR3 is TGTGCCAGCAGTTTTCTACCGCAGACAGATACGCAGTATTTT. Translated, it gives CASSFLPQTDTQYF.

The rearrangement uses TRBV5-1 and TRBJ1-1, with D perhaps matching TRBD1 (5 bases). The CDR3 length is 13 residues. The germline V and J ends were trimmed by 8 bases and 1 base, with 12 bases remaining between them. The germline gives CDR1 SGHRS, CDR2 YFSETQ. CDR3 region: CARSTDRNTEAFF. DNA of the CDR3: TGCGCCAGGTCGACAGATCGGAACACTGAAGCTTTCTTT.

The genes are TRBV5-5 and TRBJ2-7; weak D call: TRBD2 (6 bases). Germline V gene sequence: CDR1 SGHKS, CDR2 YYEKEE (reference sequence). CDR3 size: 13 residues. Trimming cost V 1 base and J 4 bases, with 9 bases left between them. CDR3 protein: CASSLTGLYEQYV. The CDR3 nucleotides are TGTGCCAGCAGCTTGACGGGACTGTACGAGCAGTACGTC.

The V call is TRBV27, the J call TRBJ2-2; D tentatively reads TRBD1 or TRBD2 (5 bases each). With 5 bases removed from V and 1 base from J, the gap between germline ends came to 11 bases. This CDR3 contains 15 residues. Germline V gene sequence: CDR1 MNHEY, CDR2 SMNVEV (reference sequence). CDR3 nucleotide sequence: TGTGCCAGCAGTACTCGGGACGGGAACACCGGGGAGCTGTTTTTT. Protein: CASSTRDGNTGELFF.

The rearrangement joins TRBV14 to TRBJ1-1; tentatively, D is TRBD1 (5 bases). Looked up from germline, CDR1 is SGHDN and CDR2 is FVKESK. V lost 5 bases to trimming and J lost 4 bases, with 11 bases between them. The CDR3 contains 13 residues. CDR3 bases: TGTGCCAGCAGCGGGGGGGGGAGCACTGAAGCTTTCTTT. Translating it yields CASSGGGSTEAFF.

The V gene is TRBV6-5, the J gene TRBJ2-7; TRBD2 matches 11 bases. The CDR3 runs to 15 residues. Germline loops: CDR1 MNHEY, CDR2 SVGAGI. Losses at the gene ends were 2 bases for V and 4 bases for J; bases not matched to a gene: 4. CDR3 loop: CASSYAGTSGYEQYF. The CDR3 DNA follows: TGTGCCAGCAGTTACGCCGGGACTAGCGGATACGAGCAGTACTTC.

This chain connects TRBV20-1 to TRBJ2-5; tentatively, D is TRBD2 (5 bases). This CDR3 spans 13 amino acids. The V and J ends lost 2 bases and 5 bases respectively, with 12 bases between them. CDR1 is DFQATT and CDR2 is SNEGSKA in the germline V gene (reference sequence). The CDR3: CSARTGTRETQYF. CDR3 bases: TGCAGTGCTAGAACGGGAACAAGGGAGACCCAGTACTTC.

The rearrangement joins TRBV18 to TRBJ2-2, with no clear D. The ends were cut back, 2 bases at V and 1 base at J, with 8 bases in the middle. CDR3 length equals 15 residues. The V gene's germline CDR1 is KGHSH and CDR2 LQKENI. CDR3 residues: CASSPRAGNTGELFF. Here the CDR3 DNA reads TGTGCCAGCTCACCAAGGGCAGGGAACACCGGGGAGCTGTTTTTT.

This clonotype was picked up a small number of times. The V gene is TRBV5-6, the J gene TRBJ1-2; 9 bases fit TRBD1. In germline, CDR1 is SGHDT, CDR2 YYEEEE. V was clipped by 4 bases and J by 7 bases; unmatched bases: 8. This CDR3 contains 14 residues. In DNA form, the CDR3 reads TGTGCCAGCAGCGGCCGGGGACAGGGATCTGGCTACACCTTC. This gives the protein CASSGRGQGSGYTF.

A few counts support this clonotype. The chain joins TRBV25-1 to TRBJ1-1, with D unresolved. V lost 1 base, J lost 5 bases, and 8 bases lay in between. CDR3 length: 13 amino acids. The germline V gene encodes CDR1 MGHDK and CDR2 SYGVNS. The CDR3 coding sequence is TGTGCCAGCAGTGAATCGGCATTTACTGAAGCTTTCTTT. Translated: CASSESAFTEAFF. Based on the CDR3 plus reference TRBV25-1 and TRBJ1-1, the full variable domain is EADIYQTPRYLVIGTGKKITLECSQTMGHDKMYWYQQDPGMELHLIHYSYGVNSTEKGDLSSESTVSRIRTEHFPLTLESARPSHTSQYLCASSESAFTEAFFGQGTRLTVV.

There are a few counts of this clonotype. The genes are TRBV12-3 or TRBV12-4 and TRBJ2-1; no reliable D call. This CDR3 contains 16 residues. Trimming shortened V by 5 bases and J by 4 bases, and 18 bases separated the two germline ends. In DNA form, the CDR3 reads TGTGCCAGCAGTCTGGACGCTCGGTTAGGGTACAATGAGCAGTTCTTC. The encoded protein is CASSLDARLGYNEQFF.

The chain employs TRBV7-8 and TRBJ1-2, with no clear D. The CDR3 covers 13 residues. Trimming shortened V by 4 bases and J by 4 bases, and 10 bases separated the two germline ends. CDR1 is SGHVS, CDR2 FQNEAQ, per germline. Here the CDR3 reads CASSSPGVYGYTF. The CDR3 DNA follows: TGTGCCAGCAGCTCTCCTGGGGTCTATGGCTACACCTTC.

This chain joins TRBV6-1 and TRBJ2-3, with D perhaps assigned TRBD1 or TRBD2 (5 bases each). With 4 bases removed from V and 4 bases from J, the gap between germline ends came to 18 bases. The CDR3 is 16 residues long. The germline CDR1 and CDR2 sequences are MNHNS and SASEGT. The CDR3 here is CASSGRDPVVSDTQYF. CDR3 DNA sequence: TGTGCCAGCAGTGGCCGGGACCCCGTTGTATCAGATACGCAGTATTTT.

This clonotype was observed a single time. The J gene is TRBJ1-1, the V gene TRBV5-6; TRBD1 aligns across 7 bases. CDR3 length equals 15 residues. Germline trimming cut 3 bases from V and 11 bases from J; bases unmatched to any gene: 16. Germline CDR1 and CDR2: SGHDT and YYEEEE. In nucleotides, the CDR3 is TGTGCCAGCAGCTCTTCCCCACAGGGGTCGACGAGGGCTTTCTTT. Translated, it gives CASSSSPQGSTRAFF.

This clonotype was detected a few times. J is TRBJ2-1 and V is TRBV20-1; no clear D. V lost 4 bases and J 12 bases, leaving 19 bases between the germline ends. Per germline, CDR1 DFQATT and CDR2 SNEGSKA (reference sequence). This CDR3 has 13 residues. The DNA of the CDR3 is TGCAGTGCTATCCGTATACAGCAACCGGGGCAGTTCTTC. Translated: CSAIRIQQPGQFF.